A single sample is the source of the 11 T cell receptor beta chains below, sequenced in a study of shared clonotypes between healthy human individuals (dated by TCRdb to the early 2020s). Library preparation employed the immunoSEQ multiplex PCR assay. The source is immuneACCESS, and TCRdb retained only in-frame sequences with V and J called. Part of the clones is not carried over; for the studies checked, unresolved V genes explain less than half of this, and the remainder is unexplained. For this sample there are almost 700,000 clones; 92% appear just once. The ten largest clonotypes hold 20% to 25% of the sample. CD8 naive samples were CD45RO-negative cells positively selected for CCR7, giving a CD45RA+CCR7+ population that excluded TemRA cells. Material: naive CD8+ T cells sorted from blood. Interpreted using the paper, the cell subset or site label stands for: CD45RA+CCR7+. All receptors come from a man in his thirties or forties in good health.

The CDR3 sequence: CASSFSFGDRGTGELFF. CDR3 nucleotide sequence: TGTGCCAGCAGTTTTTCCTTCGGGGACAGGGGCACCGGGGAGCTGTTTTTT. The gene calls are TRBV27 and TRBJ2-2; 10 bases are shared with TRBD1. CDR3 size: 17 residues. Germline CDR1 MNHEY, CDR2 SMNVEV (reference sequence). The junction had 8 bases not matched to a gene; V was cut back by 3 bases and J by 4 bases.

This chain links TRBV1 with TRBJ2-3; the table's D call TRBD2 went unverified against the DNA. TRBV1 is deemed a pseudogene. The CDR3 runs 16 residues. The CDR3 coding sequence is TGCACCAGCAGCCCTAGAGGGGGGACTAGCGGGACCCCACGGTATTTT. This sequence encodes CTSSPRGGTSGTPRYF.

The J gene is TRBJ2-1, the V gene TRBV30; D might be TRBD2 (5 bases). The CDR3 extends over 14 amino acids. The ends were cut back, 5 bases at V and 0 bases at J, with 11 bases in the middle. Germline V lookup: CDR1 GTSNPN, CDR2 SVGIG (reference sequence). CDR3 residues: CAWDEGSSYNEQFF. In DNA form, the CDR3 reads TGTGCCTGGGACGAAGGGAGCTCCTACAATGAGCAGTTCTTC. The whole variable domain, remainder taken from reference TRBV30 and TRBJ2-1, is SQTIHQWPATLVQPVGSPLSLECTVEGTSNPNLYWYRQAAGRGLQLLFYSVGIGQISSEVPQNLSASRPQDRQFILSSKKLLLSDSGFYLCAWDEGSSYNEQFFGPGTRLTVL.

The rearrangement links TRBV6-5 to TRBJ2-5; D gene uncertain. This CDR3 is 14 amino acids long. Germline CDR1 MNHEY, CDR2 SVGAGI. The ends were cut back, 7 bases at V and 1 base at J, with 13 bases in the middle. In DNA, the CDR3 is TGTGCCAGCATCGGGCGTAAGGCCCAAGAGACCCAGTACTTC. It codes for CASIGRKAQETQYF.

The J gene is TRBJ2-5, the V gene TRBV5-5; D could derive from TRBD1 or TRBD2 (6 bases each). The V end was cut by 5 bases, the J end by 5 bases, with 19 bases between. Germline CDR1 reads SGHKS; CDR2 reads YYEKEE (reference sequence). CDR3 length equals 15 residues. The CDR3 coding sequence is TGTGCCAGCAGGCAGATTTACGGGGGCGCGGAGACCCAGTACTTC. This codes for CASRQIYGGAETQYF.

The chain joins TRBV5-1 to TRBJ1-1; D uncertain. Germline CDR1 and CDR2: SGHRS and YFSETQ. The CDR3 spans 11 residues. V was shortened by 4 bases and J by 4 bases, with 5 bases between the two germline ends. The CDR3 sequence: CASSVGTEAFF. The CDR3 DNA sequence: TGCGCCAGCAGCGTCGGCACTGAAGCTTTCTTT.

This clone has only a few counts. V gene TRBV7-8 combines with J gene TRBJ1-5; D is possibly TRBD1 (6 bases). The CDR3 consists of 12 residues. Germline CDR1 and CDR2: SGHVS and FQNEAQ. V lost 3 bases, J lost 7 bases, and 7 bases lay in between. The CDR3 DNA reads TGTGCCAGCAGCTTGGGGGCCCAGCCCCAGCATTTT. Translated: CASSLGAQPQHF.

The chain is built from TRBV27 and TRBJ2-7, with D possibly being TRBD2 (7 bases). Germline V CDR1 and CDR2: MNHEY, SMNVEV (reference sequence). V lost 5 bases and J lost 7, with 15 bases in between. The CDR3 covers 13 residues. Here the CDR3 DNA reads TGTGCCAGCAGTCTAGGGAGGGGGGGAGAGCAGTACTTC. Encoded protein: CASSLGRGGEQYF.

The chain links TRBV15 to TRBJ2-5; D unresolved. The CDR3 consists of 13 residues. Germline assignment: CDR1 LNHNV and CDR2 YYDKDF (reference sequence). The V and J ends lost 3 bases and 2 bases respectively, with 7 bases between them. In DNA form, the CDR3 reads TGTGCCACCAGCAGCCCCCCGCAAGAGACCCAGTACTTC. Translated: CATSSPPQETQYF.

The chain has TRBV7-6 and TRBJ1-1, with 7 bases matching TRBD1. CDR1 SGHVS and CDR2 FNYEAQ come from the germline V gene. There are 14 residues in the CDR3. The J segment lost 1 base and the V segment lost 5 bases, leaving 4 bases of the junction unmatched. The CDR3 coding sequence is TGTGCCAGCAGCCCAGGGGGACGGAACACTGAAGCTTTCTTT. The encoded protein is CASSPGGRNTEAFF.

V is TRBV7-7 and J is TRBJ2-1, with a possible D match to TRBD2 (6 bases). Trimming stripped 8 bases from V and 6 bases from J, with 14 bases between. The CDR3 runs to 13 residues. The germline V gene encodes CDR1 SSHAT and CDR2 FNYEAQ (reference sequence). The chain's CDR3 is CASSSGDFNEQFF. CDR3 coding DNA: TGTGCCAGCTCGTCGGGGGACTTCAATGAGCAGTTCTTC.